This entry is about one TCR beta chain. The antigen remains unidentified. PCR amplification relied on 60 Vbeta primers (plus 13 Jbeta primers). The method was immunoSEQ multiplex PCR; TCRdb's version includes in-frame clones alone and lacks a portion of them. The table lists about 190,000 clones, 78% of them singletons. These data are taken from a study of cytomegalovirus exposure and HLA in healthy donors. CDR3 size: 12 residues. V was cut by 5 bases and J by 7 bases, with 6 bases left in between. CDR1 SGHVS and CDR2 FQNEAQ come from the germline V gene. Overall study findings and caveats: Later on, an analysis showed TCR association rates differing by HLA locus, with DRB1 the most and HLA-C the fewest.

The sample taken for sequencing was PBMCs. The chain joins TRBV7-8 to TRBJ1-6; D is unclear. The clonotype originates from a woman aged 25-40 years in good health and CMV-seropositive. The CDR3 spells CASSHGNSPLHF. The CDR3 DNA reads TGTGCCAGCAGCCACGGGAATTCACCCCTCCACTTT.